Following are 21 T cell receptor beta chains from one sample sequenced in a study of post-analysis software for immune sequencing data. Whole-study findings and limits: The five TRBV segments detected at higher frequency in patients than in controls included TRBV5-6, TRBV5-1 and TRBV20-1.

Unique molecular identifiers tagged the TCR beta cDNA libraries. MiXCR, applied by TCRdb to the PCR reads, yields one record per CDR3 protein. Found here are 650,000 to 850,000 distinct CDR3 sequences, more than 45% of them singletons; the top ten hold around 4.7%. For these TCRs, the target antigens are not known. The material sequenced was blood. These receptors originate from a girl aged 5-17 years with multiple sclerosis.

This chain connects TRBV11-3 to TRBJ2-5; tentatively, D is TRBD2 (5 bases). This CDR3 region has 15 residues. Germline CDR1 and CDR2: SGHNT and YENEEA. V shed 1 base and J shed 2 bases, with 11 bases lying between them. The CDR3 region is CASSLGGSGQETQYF. The CDR3 DNA reads as TGTGCCAGCAGCTTAGGGGGTTCGGGGCAAGAGACCCAGTACTTC.

The chain has TRBV15 and TRBJ2-5; maybe TRBD2 (6 bases). With the DNA end fitting TRBJ2-7 better, the J assignment may be wrong. Germline V gene lookup returns CDR1 LNHNV and CDR2 YYDKDF (reference sequence). This CDR3 is built from 12 residues. CDR3 bases: TGTGCCACCGGGGGAGGAGGGTACGAGCAGTACTTC. Its translation is CATGGGGYEQYF.

V and J are TRBV20-1 and TRBJ2-7; D possibly matches TRBD1 or TRBD2 (5 bases each). V lost 4 bases, J lost 1 base, and 14 bases lay in between. CDR3 length equals 14 residues. Germline V gene data show CDR1 as DFQATT and CDR2 as SNEGSKA (reference sequence). Here the CDR3 reads CSATGTVSSYEQYF. The CDR3 nucleotides are TGCAGTGCTACCGGGACGGTGAGTTCCTACGAGCAGTACTTC.

This clonotype occurred many times. The chain carries TRBV10-3 and TRBJ1-2; no reliable D call. This CDR3 is built from 15 residues. V was pared by 0 bases and J by 1 base, with 9 bases between. CDR1 is ENHRY, CDR2 SYGVKD, per germline. CDR3 DNA: TGTGCCATCAGTGAGTCACGGCAGGATAACTATGGCTACACCTTC. Translating gives CAISESRQDNYGYTF.

This clonotype was counted a few times. The chain couples TRBV7-9 to TRBJ2-5, with D possibly matching TRBD1 (5 bases). The germline CDR1 and CDR2 sequences are SEHNR and FQNEAQ (reference sequence). Trimming left V 1 base short and J 5 bases short, with 11 bases between. CDR3 length equals 14 residues. The CDR3 DNA reads as TGTGCCAGCAGCTTAGGTGGGGCGCGGGAGACCCAGTACTTC. Translating it yields CASSLGGARETQYF.

The sample holds a few counts of this clonotype. This rearrangement joins TRBV24-1 to TRBJ2-1, with D hard to call. Germline loops: CDR1 KGHDR, CDR2 SFDVKD. The germline V and J ends were trimmed by 0 bases and 5 bases, with 7 bases remaining between them. CDR3 length: 14 amino acids. CDR3 coding DNA: TGTGCCACCAGTGATTTGGGTACAAACAATGAGCAGTTCTTC. It codes for CATSDLGTNNEQFF.

This clonotype was detected once. The chain links TRBV27 to TRBJ2-7, with 11 bases matching TRBD2. The CDR3 has 17 amino acids. Germline CDR1 reads MNHEY; CDR2 reads SMNVEV (reference sequence). J was trimmed by 1 base and V by 10 bases; bases with no gene match: 15. CDR3 DNA: TGTGCCAACAGCCACAGAAGGCTAGCGGGAGGTTCCTACGAGCAGTACTTC. Amino acid sequence: CANSHRRLAGGSYEQYF.

The chain is built from TRBV27 and TRBJ2-4, with 9 positions matching TRBD1. The DNA end is a closer match to TRBJ2-7, so the J assignment may be wrong. The CDR3 extends over 16 amino acids. CDR1 is MNHEY and CDR2 is SMNVEV in the germline V gene (reference sequence). The DNA of the CDR3 is TGTGCCAGCAGTTCAACCACCGGGACAGGGTTCCACGAGCAGTACTTC. Its protein product is CASSSTTGTGFHEQYF.

The gene calls are TRBV4-3 and TRBJ2-4, with 7 bases matching TRBD2. Trimming at V came to 2 bases and at J to 6 bases, leaving 7 bases not matched to a gene. Germline V gene sequence: CDR1 LGHNA, CDR2 YSLEER. This CDR3 region has 15 residues. CDR3 amino acids: CASSQSQGGINIQYF. The CDR3 bases are TGCGCCAGCAGCCAAAGCCAGGGAGGGATAAACATTCAGTACTTC.

The V and J genes are TRBV9 and TRBJ2-2, with TRBD1 matching over 7 bases. With V trimmed by 4 bases and J by 3 bases, 9 bases remained unmatched. Germline values: CDR1 SGDLS, CDR2 YYNGEE. This CDR3 comprises 16 residues. The CDR3 sequence: CASSYPHGQDTGELFF. CDR3 nucleotides: TGTGCCAGCAGCTACCCACATGGACAGGACACCGGGGAGCTGTTTTTT.

The table lists this clonotype with a few counts. The chain couples TRBV12-3 or TRBV12-4 to TRBJ1-2; D call uncertain. The CDR3 runs 14 residues. Trimming removed 5 bases at V and 5 bases at J, with 15 bases between. The CDR3 DNA reads TGTGCCAGCAGTCCTGGGAAACGAGGTTATGGCTACACCTTC. Protein sequence: CASSPGKRGYGYTF.

This clonotype was seen repeatedly, ten times or more. This rearrangement joins TRBV15 to TRBJ2-7; D not certain. V was shortened by 0 bases and J by 4 bases, with 4 bases between the two germline ends. The CDR3 has 12 residues. CDR1 is LNHNV and CDR2 is YYDKDF in the germline V gene (reference sequence). The CDR3 coding sequence is TGTGCCACCAGCAGAGACCGTTACGAGCAGTACTTC. Protein: CATSRDRYEQYF. Variable domain in full (rest from reference TRBV15 and TRBJ2-7): DAMVIQNPRYQVTQFGKPVTLSCSQTLNHNVMYWYQQKSSQAPKLLFHYYDKDFNNEADTPDNFQSRRPNTSFCFLDIRSPGLGDTAMYLCATSRDRYEQYFGPGTRLTVT.

This clonotype was picked up one time. V and J are TRBV28 and TRBJ2-7; D tentatively reads TRBD1 or TRBD2 (6 bases each). The germline CDR1 and CDR2 sequences are MDHEN and SYDVKM. Trimming removed 2 bases from V and 9 bases from J, with 17 bases in between. There are 14 residues in the CDR3. CDR3: CASSLPLTGRGQYF. In DNA form, the CDR3 reads TGTGCCAGCAGTTTACCCCTAACAGGGCGGGGGCAGTACTTC. The full variable domain, its missing parts supplied by reference TRBV28 and TRBJ2-7, is DVKVTQSSRYLVKRTGEKVFLECVQDMDHENMFWYRQDPGLGLRLIYFSYDVKMKEKGDIPEGYSVSREKKERFSLILESASTNQTSMYLCASSLPLTGRGQYFGPGTRLTVT.

The V call is TRBV30, the J call TRBJ2-5; 13 bases fit TRBD2. The assigned J gene may be wrong: the sequence end matches TRBJ2-7 better. The CDR3 contains 15 residues. Germline V CDR1 and CDR2: GTSNPN, SVGIG (reference sequence). CDR3: CAWSGTSGRSVEQYF. The CDR3 DNA reads as TGTGCCTGGAGTGGGACTAGCGGGAGATCGGTCGAGCAGTACTTC.

The table lists this clonotype with a few counts. J is TRBJ2-3 and V is TRBV7-6; weak D call: TRBD2 (5 bases). The CDR3 is made up of 17 amino acids. Germline CDR1 is SGHVS and CDR2 is FNYEAQ. Trimming took off 4 bases at V and 1 base at J, with 18 bases between the two ends. CDR3 nucleotide sequence: TGTGCCAGCAGCTCCCCGTTGAGGGCCAGACGCACAGATACGCAGTATTTT. Amino acid sequence: CASSSPLRARRTDTQYF.

The J gene is TRBJ2-1, the V gene TRBV3-1; 9 bases are a match to TRBD2. Germline lookup yields CDR1 LGHDT and CDR2 YNNKEL (reference sequence). CDR3 length: 15 amino acids. J was trimmed by 5 bases and V by 4 bases; bases with no gene match: 6. CDR3 loop: CASSPLAGWDNEQFF. The CDR3, as DNA: TGTGCCAGCAGCCCCCTAGCGGGATGGGACAATGAGCAGTTCTTC.

This clonotype was seen a handful of times. The genes are TRBV5-1 and TRBJ2-1; D possibly matches TRBD1 or TRBD2 (5 bases each). This CDR3 has 15 residues. Trimming shortened V by 3 bases and J by 8 bases, and 18 bases separated the two germline ends. Per the germline V gene, CDR1 is SGHRS and CDR2 is YFSETQ. The CDR3 DNA is TGCGCCAGCAGCTCCCCCGGGACGGGGCACCATGAGCAGTTCTTC. Its protein product is CASSSPGTGHHEQFF.

V gene TRBV27 combines with J gene TRBJ2-3, with 10 positions matching TRBD2. Looked up from germline, CDR1 is MNHEY and CDR2 is SMNVEV (reference sequence). V gave up 6 bases and J gave up 6 bases; unmatched junction bases: 12. This CDR3 comprises 16 residues. The CDR3 DNA sequence: TGTGCCAGCAGCTCCGGGACTAGCGTCAGGAGGGATACGCAGTATTTT. It is translated as CASSSGTSVRRDTQYF.

The chain carries TRBV6-5 and TRBJ1-1, with unresolved D. This CDR3 is 15 amino acids long. CDR1 MNHEY and CDR2 SVGAGI come from the germline V gene. The ends were cut back, 0 bases at V and 4 bases at J, with 12 bases in the middle. In nucleotides, the CDR3 is TGTGCCAGCAGTTACTCCGGGTTGGGGTCCACTGAAGCTTTCTTT. The encoded protein is CASSYSGLGSTEAFF.

J is TRBJ2-7 and V is TRBV11-1, with 7 positions matching TRBD1. After removal of 4 bases from V and 10 bases from J, the junction contained 13 bases not matched to a gene. CDR1 and CDR2 from the germline V gene are SGHAT and FQDESV (reference sequence). The CDR3 consists of 14 residues. The CDR3 DNA is TGTGCCAGCAGCTCAAGATTGGGACAGCTGCTCCAGTACTTC. Translated: CASSSRLGQLLQYF.

The chain links TRBV20-1 to TRBJ2-5; 14 bases are shared with TRBD2. The J call is in doubt because the DNA end fits TRBJ2-7 better. The CDR3 sequence is 16 residues long. CDR1 and CDR2 from the germline V gene are DFQATT and SNEGSKA (reference sequence). The CDR3 reads CSARSTGTSGRYEQYF. The DNA of the CDR3 is TGCAGTGCTAGATCTACCGGGACTAGCGGGAGATACGAGCAGTACTTC.